The clone carrying this TCR beta chain came up a few times. Its antigen is currently unknown. The sample originates from a study of T cell repertoires in cytomegalovirus infection. The wider study: Shared public TCR beta signatures pointed to both CMV infection and a matching HLA type.

General study points: HLA-C-restricted CMV clonotypes gave the most frequent clonotype in two of eight donors. The cumulative frequency of public TCR beta families distinguished individuals who carried CMV together with the relevant HLA.

The V end was cut by 4 bases, the J end by 1 base, with 13 bases between. This CDR3 comprises 15 residues. Germline V gives CDR1 DFQATT, CDR2 SNEGSKA (reference sequence). MiXCR was run by TCRdb on the reads, yielding one entry per CDR3 protein. The sample yields around 240,000 distinct CDR3 sequences, over 20% seen once. Sequenced: CD8+ T cells from PBMCs. The V gene is TRBV20-1, the J gene TRBJ2-2; D unresolved. The receptor was isolated from a human donor in good health (CMV status not recorded). Some clones in this sample may be carry-over from other donors' samples. The CDR3 nucleotides are TGCAGTGCTATCCCTTTCCAGATGAACACCGGGGAGCTGTTTTTT. Its protein is CSAIPFQMNTGELFF.